A selection of T cell receptor beta chains follows, all from one sample in a study of blood T cell repertoires in COVID-19. Repertoires were generated with immunoSEQ multiplex PCR, while TCRdb's copy carries only in-frame clones and drops some. The top ten hold approximately 4% of the sample, which has under 300,000 clones, 80% to 90% seen once. The sample taken for sequencing was peripheral blood. These receptors were collected from a woman aged 40 to 55 with acute or convalescent COVID-19. Both conserved end residues are part of each CDR3. D genes are given only for firm matches. Some rows mark clone size as missing; the rest say once, few, many or name a class of expanded clone.

d_call: -; clone_size: -; j_call: TRBJ1-1; v_call: TRBV6-5; cdr3_nt: TGTGCCAGCAGTTACCAAACCGGGGGAGGTACTGAAGCTTTCTTT; cdr3_aa: CASSYQTGGGTEAFF
d_call: -; clone_size: -; j_call: TRBJ1-1; v_call: TRBV19; cdr3_nt: TGTGCCAGTAGTATGGTAGGGGGTGGTGAAGCTTTCTTT; cdr3_aa: CASSMVGGGEAFF
d_call: TRBD1; clone_size: few; j_call: TRBJ1-2; v_call: TRBV2; cdr3_nt: TGTGCCAGCAGTGAAGGACAGGGACTCTATGGCTACACCTTC; cdr3_aa: CASSEGQGLYGYTF
d_call: -; clone_size: -; j_call: TRBJ1-4; v_call: TRBV7-8; cdr3_nt: TGTGCCAGCAGCATCACGCACAGGGAGCTAGGAGAAAAACTGTTTTTT; cdr3_aa: CASSITHRELGEKLFF
d_call: -; clone_size: once; j_call: TRBJ2-2; v_call: TRBV28; cdr3_nt: TGTGCCAGCAGTTACAGTGTGGCAGCCGGGGAGCTGTTTTTT; cdr3_aa: CASSYSVAAGELFF
d_call: TRBD2; clone_size: -; j_call: TRBJ2-5; v_call: TRBV10-3; cdr3_nt: TGTGCCATCAGACCGGGACTAGCGGTTCAAGAGACCCAGTACTTC; cdr3_aa: CAIRPGLAVQETQYF
d_call: -; clone_size: -; j_call: TRBJ1-2; v_call: TRBV6-5; cdr3_nt: TGTGCCAGCACCCGAACCCCGGAGTATGGCTACACCTTC; cdr3_aa: CASTRTPEYGYTF
d_call: TRBD1; clone_size: -; j_call: TRBJ2-2; v_call: TRBV6-5; cdr3_nt: TGTGCCAGCAGGACTGGACAGGGCACCGGGGAGCTGTTTTTT; cdr3_aa: CASRTGQGTGELFF
d_call: TRBD1; clone_size: once; j_call: TRBJ2-1; v_call: TRBV5-8; cdr3_nt: TGTGCCAGCAGCCGTCCCGGGACAGGTCCCTGGACCTACAATGAGCAGTTCTTC; cdr3_aa: CASSRPGTGPWTYNEQFF
d_call: TRBD1; clone_size: few; j_call: TRBJ1-5; v_call: TRBV12-5; cdr3_nt: TGTGCTAGTGGTTTGGCGTTCGTATTCGGACAGGGGAGTCAGCCCCAGCATTTT; cdr3_aa: CASGLAFVFGQGSQPQHF
d_call: -; clone_size: -; j_call: TRBJ1-6; v_call: TRBV5-6; cdr3_nt: TGTGCCAGCAGCTTGGCAAGCAATTCACCCCTCCACTTT; cdr3_aa: CASSLASNSPLHF
d_call: TRBD1; clone_size: -; j_call: TRBJ1-3; v_call: TRBV19; cdr3_nt: TGTGCCAGCGAGACAGGGCTCTCTGGAAACACCATATATTTT; cdr3_aa: CASETGLSGNTIYF
d_call: TRBD1; clone_size: -; j_call: TRBJ1-5; v_call: TRBV5-1; cdr3_nt: TGCGCCAGCAGCACCGGACAGGGCGAGAAGCCCCAGCATTTT; cdr3_aa: CASSTGQGEKPQHF
d_call: -; clone_size: -; j_call: TRBJ1-2; v_call: TRBV3-1/TRBV3-2; cdr3_nt: TGTGCCAGCAGCCGACCTCTACTCCAGACAGTCCGCTACACCTTC; cdr3_aa: CASSRPLLQTVRYTF
d_call: -; clone_size: -; j_call: TRBJ1-6; v_call: TRBV19; cdr3_nt: TGTGCCAGTAGTACAGGGGTTTTTTCCCTCCACTTT; cdr3_aa: CASSTGVFSLHF
d_call: -; clone_size: -; j_call: TRBJ2-6; v_call: TRBV14; cdr3_nt: TGTGCCAGCAGCCAAGAGTCCGACAGATGGAAAGCCTATTACTCTGGGGCCAACGTCCTGACTTTC; cdr3_aa: CASSQESDRWKAYYSGANVLTF
d_call: TRBD1; clone_size: -; j_call: TRBJ1-6; v_call: TRBV6-6; cdr3_nt: TGTGCCAGCAGCCTCAACTCCTGGACAGGGAATTCACCCCTCCACTTT; cdr3_aa: CASSLNSWTGNSPLHF
d_call: -; clone_size: few; j_call: TRBJ1-5; v_call: TRBV19; cdr3_nt: TGTGCCAGTAGTCCCTACAGGTTACGGGCGGCACCAGCCAATCAGCCCCAGCATTTT; cdr3_aa: CASSPYRLRAAPANQPQHF
d_call: TRBD2; clone_size: -; j_call: TRBJ2-5; v_call: TRBV2; cdr3_nt: TGTGCCAGCAGTGTTGGACTAGCGGGGGTCCAAGAGACCCAGTACTTC; cdr3_aa: CASSVGLAGVQETQYF
d_call: -; clone_size: -; j_call: TRBJ1-1; v_call: TRBV9; cdr3_nt: TGTGCCAGCAGCGTAGGTGGGGGGTTGAACACTGAAGCTTTCTTT; cdr3_aa: CASSVGGGLNTEAFF
d_call: TRBD1; clone_size: -; j_call: TRBJ2-3; v_call: TRBV3-1/TRBV3-2; cdr3_nt: TGTGCCAGCAGCCAAGGGCTACAGGGGACAGATACGCAGTATTTT; cdr3_aa: CASSQGLQGTDTQYF
d_call: -; clone_size: -; j_call: TRBJ1-4; v_call: TRBV6-1; cdr3_nt: TGTGCCAGCAGTGATCCGCGCGGTCCCACCGTGGGTGAAAAACTGTTTTTT; cdr3_aa: CASSDPRGPTVGEKLFF
d_call: -; clone_size: once; j_call: TRBJ2-1; v_call: TRBV3-1/TRBV3-2; cdr3_nt: TGTGCCAGCAGCCAAGACAGGGCCCACCAGCAGTTCTTC; cdr3_aa: CASSQDRAHQQFF
d_call: -; clone_size: -; j_call: TRBJ1-2; v_call: TRBV15; cdr3_nt: TGTGCCACCAGCAGAGACAGGGACTATGGCTACACCTTC; cdr3_aa: CATSRDRDYGYTF
d_call: -; clone_size: -; j_call: TRBJ2-2; v_call: TRBV25-1; cdr3_nt: TGTGCCAGCAGCAGACAAGTCGCGAACACCGGGGAGCTGTTTTTT; cdr3_aa: CASSRQVANTGELFF
d_call: TRBD1; clone_size: -; j_call: TRBJ1-1; v_call: TRBV10-2; cdr3_nt: TGCGCCAGCCTCCCTGGTCAGGGGGCCCACACTGAAGCTTTCTTT; cdr3_aa: CASLPGQGAHTEAFF
d_call: TRBD2; clone_size: -; j_call: TRBJ2-3; v_call: TRBV2; cdr3_nt: TGTGCCAGCAGGGGACTAGCGGGAGATACGCAGTATTTT; cdr3_aa: CASRGLAGDTQYF
d_call: TRBD1; clone_size: -; j_call: TRBJ2-5; v_call: TRBV5-6; cdr3_nt: TGTGCCAGCAGCTTTGGGGACAGAGGGCCGAAGTACTTC; cdr3_aa: CASSFGDRGPKYF